Shown below are 32 T cell receptor beta chains from a single sample sequenced in a study of Graves' ophthalmopathy and Graves' hyperthyroidism. The study amplified TCR beta CDR3 regions using RNA transcripts. An initial RT-PCR round employing HTBI primers preceded a second-round multiplex PCR. TCRdb used MiXCR to reprocess the multiplex PCR reads, holding one entry per CDR3 protein. The repertoire holds about 620,000 distinct CDR3 sequences, with 20% to 25% as singletons. The sample was peripheral blood. The receptors were gathered from a woman aged 18-30 years with stable Graves' hyperthyroidism. Some clones in this sample may be carry-over from other donors' samples.

The V gene is TRBV19, the J gene TRBJ1-5, with unresolved D. Germline CDR1 is LNHDA and CDR2 is SQIVND (reference sequence). This CDR3 is 17 amino acids long. V was pared by 6 bases and J by 3 bases, with 21 bases between. CDR3 sequence (DNA): TGTGCCAGTAGCCCCCAGGCAAGGAGGGTCGTCAATCAGCCCCAGCATTTT. Translated: CASSPQARRVVNQPQHF.

Concerning this clonotype: One junction end disagrees with the germline gene, perhaps due to a read error. The chain carries TRBV9 and TRBJ1-5; no definite D call. Germline loops: CDR1 SGDLS, CDR2 YYNGEE. This CDR3 is 14 amino acids long. CDR3 amino acids: CASSGFGGYQPQHF. The CDR3 bases are TGTGCCAGCAGCGGGTTCGGCGGCTATCAGCCTCAGCATTTT. The full variable domain, rest sourced from reference TRBV9 and TRBJ1-5, is DSGVTQTPKHLITATGQRVTLRCSPRSGDLSVYWYQQSLDQGLQFLIQYYNGEERAKGNILERFSAQQFPDLHSELNLSSLELGDSALYFCASSGFGGYQPQHFGDGTRLSIL.

The rearrangement links TRBV4-2 to TRBJ1-6, with D possibly being TRBD1 (6 bases). This CDR3 contains 15 residues. V lost 0 bases and J 10 bases, leaving 13 bases between the germline ends. The germline gives CDR1 LGHNA, CDR2 YNFKEQ. CDR3 in amino acids: CASSQDGEGGSPLHF. The CDR3 DNA is TGTGCCAGCAGCCAAGACGGCGAGGGGGGATCACCCCTCCACTTT.

In its sample, this clonotype was seen many times. This chain joins TRBV11-2 and TRBJ2-7; possible D gene TRBD2, 6 bases. Germline CDR1 reads SGHAT; CDR2 reads FQNNGV. V was pared by 0 bases and J by 0 bases, with 9 bases between. This CDR3 contains 15 residues. The CDR3 loop reads CASSLEGLFSYEQYF. The CDR3 nucleotides read TGTGCCAGCAGCTTAGAGGGACTCTTCTCCTACGAGCAGTACTTC. The whole variable domain, remainder taken from reference TRBV11-2 and TRBJ2-7, is EAGVAQSPRYKIIEKRQSVAFWCNPISGHATLYWYQQILGQGPKLLIQFQNNGVVDDSQLPKDRFSAERLKGVDSTLKIQPAKLEDSAVYLCASSLEGLFSYEQYFGPGTRLTVT.

This clonotype was found many times. The CDR3: CASSPPGLEYEQYF. Written as DNA, the CDR3 is TGTGCCAGCAGCCCGCCGGGACTGGAGTACGAGCAGTACTTC. This chain uses TRBV7-2 with TRBJ2-7; D perhaps matches TRBD2 (6 bases). Trimming removed 5 bases at V and 4 bases at J, with 15 bases between. The CDR3 sequence is 14 residues long. CDR1 is SGHTA and CDR2 is FQGNSA in the germline V gene.

The chain is built from TRBV30 and TRBJ1-1; D is unclear. Germline assignment: CDR1 GTSNPN and CDR2 SVGIG (reference sequence). V lost 2 bases and J lost 7, with 26 bases in between. The CDR3 covers 17 residues. CDR3 nucleotides: TGTGCCTGGAGTTCCTATTCGTCATTCGGAATGCGCTTTGAAGCTTTCTTT. As protein: CAWSSYSSFGMRFEAFF.

V gene TRBV15 combines with J gene TRBJ1-6; D ambiguous. Per the germline V gene, CDR1 is LNHNV and CDR2 is YYDKDF (reference sequence). The CDR3 spans 12 residues. Deletions cut 6 bases from V and 6 bases from J, with 6 bases between. The CDR3 DNA is TGTGCCACCAGTGGCGGTAATTCACCCCTCCACTTT. It codes for CATSGGNSPLHF.

This clonotype has ten or more counts. A read error may account for a junction end that differs from germline. The CDR3 sequence is CASSYSYTGELFF. CDR3 nucleotides: TGTGCTAGCAGCTACAGTTACACCGGGGAGCTGTTTTTT. The chain recombines TRBV7-7 with TRBJ2-2; D not resolved. Germline V gene sequence: CDR1 SSHAT, CDR2 FNYEAQ (reference sequence). The CDR3 length is 13 residues.

This chain joins TRBV12-3 or TRBV12-4 and TRBJ2-5, with 7 bases aligning to TRBD1. Losses at the gene ends were 3 bases for V and 3 bases for J; bases not matched to a gene: 4. The CDR3 is 14 residues long. The CDR3 DNA reads TGTGCCAGCAGTTTTTCCCAGGGGGAAGAGACCCAGTACTTC. This encodes CASSFSQGEETQYF.

This clonotype was seen repeatedly, ten times or more. The J gene is TRBJ1-1, the V gene TRBV2; 7 bases align to TRBD1. There are 15 residues in the CDR3. The V and J ends lost 5 bases and 7 bases, in that order; junction bases with no gene match: 13. Per the germline V gene, CDR1 is SNHLY and CDR2 is FYNNEI. The CDR3 DNA is TGTGCCAGCAGTAAAACCGGCGGCGGACAGGTTGAAGCTTTCTTT. This translates into CASSKTGGGQVEAFF.

This clonotype was seen ten or more times. The rearrangement uses TRBV6-5 and TRBJ2-7; 9 bases are a match to TRBD2. V lost 0 bases, J lost 5 bases, and 2 bases stayed unmatched. CDR3 length: 14 amino acids. Germline V lookup: CDR1 MNHEY, CDR2 SVGAGI. CDR3 residues: CASSYSSSGNEQYF. The CDR3 bases are TGTGCCAGCAGTTACTCGTCTAGCGGGAACGAGCAGTACTTC.

This chain joins TRBV6-1 and TRBJ1-1; D is unresolved. CDR3 length: 13 amino acids. V dropped 7 bases and J dropped 6 bases, with 15 bases sitting between them. CDR1 is MNHNS and CDR2 is SASEGT in the germline V gene. The CDR3 coding sequence is TGTGCCAGCACCGCCGGCCTTACCTCTGAAGCTTTCTTT. Translated: CASTAGLTSEAFF.

CDR3 region: CASSYSISGNQPQHF. As DNA, the CDR3 is TGTGCCAGCAGTTACTCGATTTCAGGGAATCAGCCCCAGCATTTT. This chain uses TRBV6-5 with TRBJ1-5; D may be TRBD1 (5 bases). The V gene's germline CDR1 is MNHEY and CDR2 SVGAGI. The CDR3 spans 15 residues. V dropped 0 bases and J dropped 4 bases, with 10 bases sitting between them.

This clonotype was found many times. CDR3 protein: CASSLTDTGEQYF. In DNA form, the CDR3 reads TGTGCCAGCAGCTTAACGGATACAGGGGAGCAGTACTTC. The chain couples TRBV7-3 to TRBJ2-7; TRBD1 is a possible D gene (6 bases). Germline-derived CDR1 and CDR2 are SGHTA and FQGTGA. Trimming shortened V by 0 bases and J by 7 bases, and 10 bases separated the two germline ends. This CDR3 has 13 residues.

This clonotype occurred once. The chain uses TRBV27 and TRBJ1-1; D is uncertain. This CDR3 spans 15 amino acids. With 0 bases removed from V and 2 bases from J, the gap between germline ends came to 10 bases. CDR1 is MNHEY, CDR2 SMNVEV, per germline (reference sequence). This CDR3 is CASSLSPLPNTEAFF. The CDR3 DNA follows: TGTGCCAGCAGTTTATCGCCCCTACCCAACACTGAAGCTTTCTTT.

This clonotype was observed many times. The chain is built from TRBV9 and TRBJ1-2, with TRBD1 matching 7 bases. Germline trimming cut 4 bases from V and 2 bases from J; bases unmatched to any gene: 2. The CDR3 covers 13 residues. Germline-derived CDR1 and CDR2 are SGDLS and YYNGEE. CDR3 in amino acids: CASSTRGNYGYTF. The CDR3 DNA sequence: TGTGCCAGCAGCACCAGGGGGAACTATGGCTACACCTTC.

This clonotype was seen many times. The CDR3 region has the DNA TGCGCCAGCAGCCAGGGGTGGTCCTACGAGCAGTACTTC. Translated: CASSQGWSYEQYF. The chain has TRBV5-1 and TRBJ2-7, with D possibly matching TRBD1 (6 bases). CDR3 length equals 13 residues. CDR1 is SGHRS and CDR2 is YFSETQ in the germline V gene. Trimming left V 4 bases short and J 1 base short, with 9 bases between.

This clonotype was seen at least ten times. This chain joins TRBV2 and TRBJ2-2; TRBD2 aligns across 8 bases. This CDR3 is 15 amino acids long. Per germline, CDR1 SNHLY and CDR2 FYNNEI. J was trimmed by 6 bases and V by 6 bases; bases with no gene match: 9. CDR3 sequence: CASRQSGRSAGELFF. Written as DNA, the CDR3 is TGTGCCAGCAGACAGAGCGGGAGATCCGCCGGGGAGCTGTTTTTT.

This clonotype occurred a few times. The gene calls are TRBV20-1 and TRBJ2-5, with 8 bases aligning to TRBD2. The CDR3 spans 13 residues. Looked up from germline, CDR1 is DFQATT and CDR2 is SNEGSKA (reference sequence). V dropped 5 bases and J dropped 5; count of bases not matched to a gene: 7. The CDR3 DNA follows: TGCAGTGCTCCGGGGGGGGCGGACGAGACCCAGTACTTC. Protein: CSAPGGADETQYF.

Comments on this clonotype: One end of the junction does not line up with germline, which may come from a read error. This chain connects TRBV20-1 to TRBJ2-4, with TRBD1 matching over 8 bases. The length of the CDR3 is 18 residues. The germline gives CDR1 DFQATT, CDR2 SNEGSKA (reference sequence). The CDR3 protein is CSARDLPGGASWENIKYF. DNA of the CDR3: TGCAGTGCTAGAGATCTCCCAGGGGGCGCGAGTTGGGAAAACATTAAGTACTTC.

Ten or more counts support this clonotype. The genes are TRBV19 and TRBJ2-6; 7 positions match TRBD1. With 0 bases clipped from V and 2 bases from J, the junction kept 10 bases outside the gene matches. This CDR3 has 19 residues. Looked up from germline, CDR1 is LNHDA and CDR2 is SQIVND (reference sequence). CDR3 nucleotide sequence: TGTGCCAGTAGTATAGATGGGACAGCAACGAGTGCTGGGGCCAACGTCCTGACTTTC. It specifies CASSIDGTATSAGANVLTF.

The table lists this clonotype with many counts. The chain carries TRBV12-3 or TRBV12-4 and TRBJ1-2; the match to TRBD1 covers 11 bases. The CDR3 runs 14 residues. Trimming at V came to 5 bases and at J to 6 bases, leaving 5 bases not matched to a gene. The CDR3 spells CASSRDRGEDGYTF. CDR3 bases: TGTGCCAGCAGTCGGGACAGGGGGGAGGATGGCTACACCTTC.

In this sample, this clonotype turned up many times. V usage is TRBV5-1 and J usage is TRBJ1-6, with 8 bases that match TRBD1. Germline V gene sequence: CDR1 SGHRS, CDR2 YFSETQ. This CDR3 is 14 amino acids long. The trim removed 5 bases at V and 8 bases at J, leaving 6 bases unmatched. The CDR3 is CASRSGGLDSPLHF. CDR3 coding DNA: TGCGCCAGCAGGTCAGGGGGCCTGGATTCACCCCTCCACTTT. Looking up the rest from reference TRBV5-1 and TRBJ1-6 gives the full variable domain: KAGVTQTPRYLIKTRGQQVTLSCSPISGHRSVSWYQQTPGQGLQFLFEYFSETQRNKGNFPGRFSGRQFSNSRSEMNVSTLELGDSALYLCASRSGGLDSPLHFGNGTRLTVT.

This clonotype was seen repeatedly, ten times or more. A much larger clone lies one base from this, so it may be a read error. The chain couples TRBV6-1 to TRBJ1-2, with D maybe TRBD1 (5 bases). CDR1 MNHNS and CDR2 SASEGT come from the germline V gene. CDR3 length equals 14 residues. The V end lost 3 bases, the J end lost 10 bases, and 18 bases lay between the germline ends. The CDR3 spells CASSDGTVDDDYTF. The DNA for the CDR3 is TGTGCCAGCAGTGACGGGACGGTAGATGATGACTACACCTTC.

This clonotype turned up a few times. This chain joins TRBV30 and TRBJ2-2; no firm D call. This CDR3 region has 13 residues. Germline V CDR1 and CDR2: GTSNPN, SVGIG (reference sequence). Trimming removed 3 bases from V and 2 bases from J, with 7 bases in between. CDR3 residues: CAWRFDNTGELFF. The CDR3 DNA reads TGTGCCTGGAGATTTGATAACACCGGGGAGCTGTTTTTT.

This clonotype appeared many times. The chain couples TRBV6-1 to TRBJ2-7, with D possibly called TRBD1 or TRBD2 (5 bases each). This CDR3 comprises 13 residues. V was shortened by 4 bases and J by 3 bases, with 10 bases between the two germline ends. Germline V gene sequence: CDR1 MNHNS, CDR2 SASEGT. The CDR3 DNA follows: TGTGCCAGCAGTGTCCCAGGGAGCTACGAGCAGTACTTC. Amino acid sequence: CASSVPGSYEQYF.

This clonotype came up many times. The chain recombines TRBV5-1 with TRBJ1-6; 7 nucleotides agree with TRBD1. CDR3 length: 14 residues. CDR1 and CDR2 (germline): SGHRS, YFSETQ. V shed 0 bases, J shed 7 bases, and the junction held 1 base outside the gene matches. CDR3 sequence: CASSLAGQNSPLHF. DNA of the CDR3: TGCGCCAGCAGCTTGGCGGGACAGAATTCACCCCTCCACTTT.

The genes are TRBV12-3 or TRBV12-4 and TRBJ1-2; D not certain. V shed 7 bases and J shed 5 bases, with 11 bases lying between them. The CDR3 has 12 residues. Here the CDR3 reads CASTYTEYGYTF. CDR3 nucleotide sequence: TGTGCCAGCACCTACACAGAGTATGGCTACACCTTC.

In this sample, this clonotype turned up a few times. The chain carries TRBV7-8 and TRBJ1-2; weak D call: TRBD1 (5 bases). Germline assignment: CDR1 SGHVS and CDR2 FQNEAQ. The CDR3 has 16 amino acids. V was clipped by 5 bases and J by 8 bases, with 24 bases between them. The CDR3 sequence is CASSTSLSGTDPGYTF. CDR3 coding DNA: TGTGCCAGCAGCACCTCCTTATCCGGGACGGACCCCGGCTACACCTTC.

The sample holds many counts of this clonotype. This chain joins TRBV28 and TRBJ2-5, with D unresolved. The germline CDR1 and CDR2 sequences are MDHEN and SYDVKM. The CDR3 loop spans 14 amino acids. The V end lost 7 bases, the J end lost 5 bases, and 17 bases lay between the germline ends. For the CDR3, the DNA is TGTGCCAGCAATACCCCGTTACGACCGGAGACCCAGTACTTC. Its translation: CASNTPLRPETQYF.

This clonotype was seen ten or more times. The chain employs TRBV12-3 or TRBV12-4 and TRBJ2-7; D possibly matches TRBD1 or TRBD2 (5 bases each). The CDR3 is 15 amino acids. Trimming pared 1 base from V and 1 base from J, leaving 11 bases between. The CDR3: CASSLGAGRSYEQYF. The CDR3 DNA reads as TGTGCCAGCAGTTTAGGAGCAGGGAGATCCTACGAGCAGTACTTC.

The chain joins TRBV29-1 to TRBJ2-2; perhaps D is TRBD1 or TRBD2 (5 bases each). Trimming left V 4 bases short and J 0 bases short, with 12 bases between. Germline CDR1 is SQVTM and CDR2 is ANQGSEA. This CDR3 comprises 15 residues. DNA for the CDR3: TGCAGCGTTGTTTTGGGGGAGTCGAACACCGGGGAGCTGTTTTTT. Translating gives CSVVLGESNTGELFF.